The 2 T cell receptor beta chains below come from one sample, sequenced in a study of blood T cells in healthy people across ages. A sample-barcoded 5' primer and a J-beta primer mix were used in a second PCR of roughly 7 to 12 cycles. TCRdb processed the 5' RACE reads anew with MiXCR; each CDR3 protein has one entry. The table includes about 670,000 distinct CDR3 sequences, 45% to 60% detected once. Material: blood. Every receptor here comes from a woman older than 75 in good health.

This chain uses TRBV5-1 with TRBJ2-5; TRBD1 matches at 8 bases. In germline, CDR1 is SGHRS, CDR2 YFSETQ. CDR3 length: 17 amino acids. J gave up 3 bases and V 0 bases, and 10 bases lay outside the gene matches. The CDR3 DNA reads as TGCGCCAGCAGCTTGGGGGACAGGCTCCCCTTCGAAGAGACCCAGTACTTC. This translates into CASSLGDRLPFEETQYF.

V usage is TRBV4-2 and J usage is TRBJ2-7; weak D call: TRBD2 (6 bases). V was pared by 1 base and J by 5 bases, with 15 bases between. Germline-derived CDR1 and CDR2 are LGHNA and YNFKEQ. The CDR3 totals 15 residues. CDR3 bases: TGTGCCAGCAGCCAAGGAACGGAGGGCTGGAACGAGCAGTACTTC. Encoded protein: CASSQGTEGWNEQYF.